One and the same sample provided the 32 T cell receptor beta chains below, sequenced in a study of blood T cells in healthy people across ages. Using a J-beta primer mix together with a sample-barcoded 5' primer, a second PCR was run for roughly 7 to 12 cycles. A single record per CDR3 protein comes from TCRdb applying MiXCR to the 5' RACE reads. The sample has 450,000 to 600,000 distinct CDR3 sequences; roughly a quarter are singletons. The same sample was also studied in work on T cells of mothers and their children.

Sample: blood. All receptors come from a boy aged 2-9 years in good health.

The V and J genes are TRBV10-3 and TRBJ2-7; a weak D match, TRBD2 (5 bases). CDR3 length equals 15 residues. V was trimmed by 0 bases and J by 6 bases, leaving 15 bases between them. Germline CDR1 is ENHRY and CDR2 is SYGVKD. The CDR3 sequence: CAISESQRAGGEQYF. DNA of the CDR3: TGTGCCATCAGTGAGTCGCAGAGGGCAGGAGGCGAGCAGTACTTC.

The V call is TRBV30, the J call TRBJ2-4, with TRBD2 identical over 13 bases. Trimming cost V 2 bases and J 5 bases; bases outside gene matches: 15. This CDR3 contains 19 residues. Germline values: CDR1 GTSNPN, CDR2 SVGIG (reference sequence). This CDR3 is CAWSRTSGSFLVSENIQYF. The CDR3 bases are TGTGCCTGGAGTAGGACTAGCGGGAGTTTCCTTGTTAGCGAAAACATTCAGTACTTC. Full variable domain (outside the CDR3, taken from reference TRBV30 and TRBJ2-4): SQTIHQWPATLVQPVGSPLSLECTVEGTSNPNLYWYRQAAGRGLQLLFYSVGIGQISSEVPQNLSASRPQDRQFILSSKKLLLSDSGFYLCAWSRTSGSFLVSENIQYFGAGTRLSVL.

This CDR3 is CASSPQSYNEQFF. The DNA of the CDR3 is TGTGCCAGCAGCCCCCAAAGTTACAATGAGCAGTTCTTC. The chain joins TRBV3-1 to TRBJ2-1; no firm D call. The ends were cut back, 4 bases at V and 4 bases at J, with 8 bases in the middle. Per the germline V gene, CDR1 is LGHDT and CDR2 is YNNKEL (reference sequence). This CDR3 has 13 residues.

This clonotype was picked up a small number of times. The chain links TRBV5-1 to TRBJ2-7, with 7 bases matching TRBD2. Trimming at V came to 1 base and at J to 4 bases, leaving 2 bases not matched to a gene. Germline V CDR1 and CDR2: SGHRS, YFSETQ. This CDR3 has 13 residues. CDR3 DNA: TGCGCCAGCAGCTTGTTGCGGGGGTACGAGCAGTACTTC. The encoded protein is CASSLLRGYEQYF.

The V and J genes are TRBV9 and TRBJ2-5, with 7 bases fitting TRBD1. V trimming: 0 bases; J trimming: 2 bases; junction bases outside the gene matches: 4. CDR3 length: 15 amino acids. CDR1 and CDR2 from the germline V gene are SGDLS and YYNGEE. The CDR3 spells CASSVVGGPQETQYF. In DNA form, the CDR3 reads TGTGCCAGCAGCGTAGTAGGGGGCCCACAAGAGACCCAGTACTTC.

The chain recombines TRBV7-3 with TRBJ2-3, with a possible D match to TRBD2 (6 bases). In germline, CDR1 is SGHTA, CDR2 FQGTGA. V shed 7 bases and J shed 4 bases, with 15 bases lying between them. The CDR3 length is 14 residues. The CDR3 protein is CASKLSSGADTQYF. The CDR3 DNA follows: TGTGCCAGCAAACTGTCCTCGGGGGCAGATACGCAGTATTTT.

This clonotype has more than one count but fewer than ten. This chain connects TRBV12-3 or TRBV12-4 to TRBJ2-7; 8 bases fit TRBD2. With V trimmed by 4 bases and J by 7 bases, 9 bases remained unmatched. This CDR3 is 14 amino acids long. Here the CDR3 DNA reads TGTGCCAGCAGTTCCGCAGGGACTAGGCTAGAGCAGTACTTC. Amino acid sequence: CASSSAGTRLEQYF.

The chain recombines TRBV6-2 or TRBV6-3 with TRBJ2-5; 10 bases line up with TRBD2. The V gene end was trimmed by 6 bases and the J gene end by 5 bases; junction bases not matched to a gene: 15. This CDR3 spans 17 amino acids. CDR1 and CDR2 from the germline V gene are MNHEY and SVGEGT. CDR3: CASRTIGQGTSVETQYF. Written as DNA, the CDR3 is TGTGCCAGCAGGACCATTGGGCAGGGGACTAGCGTGGAGACCCAGTACTTC.

The V and J genes are TRBV3-1 and TRBJ1-1; D unresolved. V was trimmed by 4 bases and J by 1 base, leaving 16 bases between them. Germline loops: CDR1 LGHDT, CDR2 YNNKEL (reference sequence). The CDR3 has 16 residues. CDR3 bases: TGTGCCAGCAGCCCCCTCCTGGGGTTGGCGAACACTGAAGCTTTCTTT. Its translation: CASSPLLGLANTEAFF.

J is TRBJ1-2 and V is TRBV15; D unresolved. Per germline, CDR1 LNHNV and CDR2 YYDKDF (reference sequence). This CDR3 spans 15 amino acids. V was clipped by 4 bases and J by 1 base, with 13 bases between them. CDR3 DNA: TGTGCCACCAGCACCCGTAGGACGAATAACTATGGCTACACCTTC. Its translation is CATSTRRTNNYGYTF.

This clonotype was observed a handful of times. This sequence joins TRBV12-3 or TRBV12-4 and TRBJ2-5; 7 bases align to TRBD1. The trim removed 3 bases at V and 4 bases at J, leaving 5 bases unmatched. The CDR3 runs to 14 residues. As DNA, the CDR3 is TGTGCCAGCAGTTTGAGGGGGCTCAGAGAGACCCAGTACTTC. Its protein product is CASSLRGLRETQYF.

In DNA form, the CDR3 reads TGCAGTGCTACTTTCTATAGATACAATGAGCAGTTCTTC. Its protein is CSATFYRYNEQFF. V is TRBV20-1 and J is TRBJ2-1; D call uncertain. The CDR3 is made up of 13 amino acids. Germline CDR1 DFQATT, CDR2 SNEGSKA (reference sequence). The V gene lost 4 bases and the J gene lost 4 bases, with 11 bases spanning the gap.

The rearrangement uses TRBV6-1 and TRBJ2-7, with D possibly being TRBD2 (6 bases). Looked up from germline, CDR1 is MNHNS and CDR2 is SASEGT. The V end was cut by 2 bases, the J end by 2 bases, with 7 bases between. The CDR3 consists of 13 residues. The CDR3 DNA is TGTGCCAGCAGTGAACGGGAGACCTACGAGCAGTACTTC. This codes for CASSERETYEQYF.

This clonotype was seen more than once but under ten times. The chain has TRBV4-3 and TRBJ1-2; 7 bases are shared with TRBD1. This CDR3 is 15 amino acids long. The V segment lost 1 base and the J segment 3 bases; nucleotides outside the gene matches: 5. Germline-derived CDR1 and CDR2 are LGHNA and YSLEER. The CDR3 sequence is CASSQVVGGDYGYTF. The CDR3 nucleotides are TGCGCCAGCAGCCAAGTTGTAGGGGGCGACTATGGCTACACCTTC.

The V gene is TRBV20-1, the J gene TRBJ1-1; weak D call: TRBD1 (5 bases). Trimming removed 5 bases at V and 5 bases at J, with 15 bases between. Germline loops: CDR1 DFQATT, CDR2 SNEGSKA (reference sequence). The CDR3 totals 13 residues. The CDR3 sequence: CSAVRRDGTEAFF. The DNA of the CDR3 is TGCAGTGCTGTCCGCAGGGATGGGACTGAAGCTTTCTTT.

In its sample, this clonotype was seen a few times. In DNA form, the CDR3 reads TGCAGTGCTTCCCTCGGGCAGGGAGCGGAGGGAGAGACCCAGTACTTC. It specifies CSASLGQGAEGETQYF. This chain links TRBV20-1 with TRBJ2-5; D possibly corresponds to TRBD2 (6 bases). The germline gives CDR1 DFQATT, CDR2 SNEGSKA (reference sequence). This CDR3 is 16 amino acids long. V lost 5 bases and J 4 bases, leaving 23 bases between the germline ends.

The gene calls are TRBV7-9 and TRBJ2-5; perhaps TRBD1 as D (5 bases). The J call may be mistaken, given a closer DNA end match to TRBJ2-1. Germline values: CDR1 SEHNR, CDR2 FQNEAQ (reference sequence). The CDR3 is 13 amino acids. CDR3 coding DNA: TGTGCCAGCAGCCCGGTAGGGGCCACTGAGCAGTTCTTC. Protein: CASSPVGATEQFF.

The sample holds a few counts of this clonotype. The chain employs TRBV4-1 and TRBJ2-4, with unresolved D. From germline, CDR1 is MGHRA and CDR2 YSYEKL. Trimming cost V 4 bases and J 0 bases, with 10 bases left between them. The CDR3 spans 15 residues. CDR3 DNA: TGCGCCAGCAGCCTTGGGTTGGTAGCCAAAAACATTCAGTACTTC. This translates into CASSLGLVAKNIQYF.

The rearrangement joins TRBV7-9 to TRBJ2-1; 8 bases line up with TRBD1. This CDR3 contains 15 residues. The J segment lost 2 bases and the V segment lost 5 bases, leaving 5 bases of the junction unmatched. CDR1 and CDR2 (germline): SEHNR, FQNEAQ (reference sequence). CDR3 sequence (DNA): TGTGCCAGCAGCCCGCGGGACAGGACCTACAATGAGCAGTTCTTC. The encoded protein is CASSPRDRTYNEQFF.

This chain joins TRBV28 and TRBJ2-3; 13 nucleotides match TRBD2. This CDR3 has 17 residues. The junction had 4 bases not matched to a gene; V was cut back by 2 bases and J by 2 bases. Germline V gene sequence: CDR1 MDHEN, CDR2 SYDVKM. The chain's CDR3 is CASSLPTSGRATDTQYF. CDR3 nucleotide sequence: TGTGCCAGCAGTTTACCCACTAGCGGGAGGGCCACAGATACGCAGTATTTT.

In its sample, this clonotype was seen a few times. V is TRBV2 and J is TRBJ2-5; a possible D gene is TRBD2 (6 bases). Germline CDR1 and CDR2: SNHLY and FYNNEI. With 6 bases removed from V and 2 bases from J, the gap between germline ends came to 19 bases. The CDR3 has 16 residues. The CDR3, as DNA: TGTGCCAGCAGATCGGGACTGTTCGGCTTTCAAGAGACCCAGTACTTC. Its translation is CASRSGLFGFQETQYF.

This clonotype was recorded a few times. This chain links TRBV27 with TRBJ2-1, with TRBD2 as a possible D gene (5 bases). CDR3 length: 15 amino acids. With 7 bases removed from V and 2 bases from J, the gap between germline ends came to 15 bases. The germline V gene has CDR1 MNHEY and CDR2 SMNVEV (reference sequence). CDR3 DNA: TGTGCCAGCAAAAGAGGGATTAGTCCCTACAATGAGCAGTTCTTC. This codes for CASKRGISPYNEQFF.

The V and J genes are TRBV5-1 and TRBJ2-1; 11 nucleotides line up with TRBD2. This CDR3 comprises 18 residues. CDR1 and CDR2 from the germline V gene are SGHRS and YFSETQ. The V gene end was trimmed by 4 bases and the J gene end by 0 bases; junction bases not matched to a gene: 9. The CDR3, as DNA: TGCGCCAGCAGCGTAAGACTAGCGGGGTGGGACTCCTACAATGAGCAGTTCTTC. Encoded protein: CASSVRLAGWDSYNEQFF.

This clonotype was found a few times. V gene TRBV20-1 combines with J gene TRBJ2-7, with 7 bases fitting TRBD1. There are 14 residues in the CDR3. Germline values: CDR1 DFQATT, CDR2 SNEGSKA (reference sequence). V gave up 3 bases and J gave up 4 bases; unmatched junction bases: 9. The CDR3 loop reads CSASDHQGVYEQYF. The CDR3 DNA reads as TGCAGTGCTAGTGACCACCAGGGGGTATACGAGCAGTACTTC.

The chain uses TRBV6-6 and TRBJ1-5, with D unresolved. The CDR3 spans 16 residues. CDR1 is MNHNY and CDR2 is SVGAGI in the germline V gene (reference sequence). V was shortened by 6 bases and J by 3 bases, with 18 bases between the two germline ends. CDR3 protein: CASSDARALLNQPQHF. In DNA, the CDR3 is TGTGCCAGCAGCGATGCAAGGGCCCTCCTCAATCAGCCCCAGCATTTT.

The chain recombines TRBV7-2 with TRBJ2-5; no reliable D call. Trimming took 0 bases from V and 2 from J, leaving 13 bases between them. The CDR3 is 16 residues long. Per germline, CDR1 SGHTA and CDR2 FQGNSA. CDR3 nucleotide sequence: TGTGCCAGCAGCTTAGCCTCGTTGCTCAATCAAGAGACCCAGTACTTC. Its translation is CASSLASLLNQETQYF.

In this sample, this clonotype turned up a few times. The CDR3 spells CSARDLSGREGTSQYF. The CDR3 DNA reads as TGCAGTGCTAGAGATCTAAGTGGGCGGGAGGGGACCTCTCAGTACTTC. J is TRBJ2-4 and V is TRBV20-1; 9 bases line up with TRBD2. The J segment lost 12 bases and the V segment lost 0 bases, leaving 15 bases of the junction unmatched. Germline V gene data show CDR1 as DFQATT and CDR2 as SNEGSKA (reference sequence). This CDR3 region has 16 residues.

This clonotype was observed a few times. The V and J genes are TRBV5-5 and TRBJ2-5; the D gene is possibly TRBD2 (7 bases). The J call is doubtful: the DNA matches TRBJ2-7 better. Germline CDR1 and CDR2: SGHKS and YYEKEE (reference sequence). The CDR3 extends over 15 amino acids. Here the CDR3 DNA reads TGTGCCAGCAGCCCTGGGGGGGCGCAGAACTACGAGCAGTACTTC. It is translated as CASSPGGAQNYEQYF.

V is TRBV4-1 and J is TRBJ2-1; D gene unclear. The DNA end is more similar to TRBJ2-7, so the J call may be wrong. The CDR3 is 18 amino acids. The germline CDR1 and CDR2 sequences are MGHRA and YSYEKL. CDR3 in amino acids: CASSQDPIPGGNWREQYF. The CDR3, as DNA: TGCGCCAGCAGCCAAGATCCTATTCCTGGTGGTAATTGGCGCGAGCAGTACTTC.

This clonotype was seen a handful of times. V is TRBV29-1 and J is TRBJ1-1; tentatively, D is TRBD1 (5 bases). Between the trimmed V and J ends, which lost 6 bases and 0 bases, there was a span of 11 bases. In germline, CDR1 is SQVTM, CDR2 ANQGSEA. There are 13 residues in the CDR3. The CDR3 DNA follows: TGCAGCGTCGCCAGGGTCATGAACACTGAAGCTTTCTTT. This gives the protein CSVARVMNTEAFF.

This clonotype was counted ten times or more. The rearrangement links TRBV29-1 to TRBJ1-2, with D possibly being TRBD1 (5 bases). CDR1 SQVTM and CDR2 ANQGSEA come from the germline V gene. V was pared by 3 bases and J by 4 bases, with 6 bases between. The CDR3 length is 11 residues. For the CDR3, the DNA is TGCAGCGTTGAGGGGGGCTATGGCTACACCTTC. Its protein is CSVEGGYGYTF.

The chain links TRBV4-1 to TRBJ2-1; 7 positions match TRBD1. This CDR3 is 16 amino acids long. Germline V gives CDR1 MGHRA, CDR2 YSYEKL. V trimming: 1 base; J trimming: 6 bases; junction bases outside the gene matches: 9. This CDR3 is CASSQATGEMINEQFF. The CDR3 nucleotides read TGCGCCAGCAGCCAAGCTACAGGGGAGATGATCAATGAGCAGTTCTTC.